Shown below are 19 T cell receptor beta chains from a single sample sequenced in a study of cytomegalovirus exposure and HLA in healthy donors. Primers included in the PCR were 60 Vbeta and 13 Jbeta primers. Assay used: immunoSEQ multiplex PCR; TCRdb lists only in-frame clones, some missing. The sample records under 150,000 clones, roughly 69% being singletons. The specimen sequenced was PBMCs. Receptor source: a woman aged 40 to 49 in good health and CMV-seropositive.

Here the CDR3 DNA reads TGTGCCAGCAGCTTAGTGTGGACTAGCGGGAAATACAATGAGCAGTTCTTC. Protein: CASSLVWTSGKYNEQFF. V usage is TRBV7-9 and J usage is TRBJ2-1, with 12 nucleotides matching TRBD2. Germline lookup yields CDR1 SEHNR and CDR2 FQNEAQ (reference sequence). This CDR3 is 17 amino acids long. With V trimmed by 1 base and J by 4 bases, 5 bases remained unmatched.

This clone has only a few counts. J is TRBJ1-1 and V is TRBV29-1, with 9 nucleotides matching TRBD1. CDR1 and CDR2 from the germline V gene are SQVTM and ANQGSEA. The CDR3 spans 13 residues. V lost 8 bases and J lost 5; bases outside the gene matches: 9. In DNA form, the CDR3 reads TGCAGCTCACACAGGGGGCAGTGGACTGAAGCTTTCTTT. Translated, it gives CSSHRGQWTEAFF.

J is TRBJ2-1 and V is TRBV9, with TRBD2 identical over 12 bases. The V gene end was trimmed by 3 bases and the J gene end by 8 bases; junction bases not matched to a gene: 6. Per the germline V gene, CDR1 is SGDLS and CDR2 is YYNGEE. The CDR3 contains 15 residues. CDR3 sequence (DNA): TGTGCCAGCAGCGAGACTAGCGGGAGTAGCGATGAGCAGTTCTTC. This codes for CASSETSGSSDEQFF.

V is TRBV30 and J is TRBJ2-7; 9 bases match TRBD2. The length of the CDR3 is 15 residues. The V and J ends lost 3 bases and 1 base, in that order; junction bases with no gene match: 7. Per the germline V gene, CDR1 is GTSNPN and CDR2 is SVGIG (reference sequence). CDR3 DNA sequence: TGTGCCTGGAGCCCCTACCTAGCGGGGTCCTACGAGCAGTACTTC. Its protein is CAWSPYLAGSYEQYF.

This clone occurred once. This chain connects TRBV27 to TRBJ2-5; TRBD2 might be the D (5 bases). Germline loops: CDR1 MNHEY, CDR2 SMNVEV (reference sequence). V lost 6 bases to trimming and J lost 3 bases, with 5 bases between them. The CDR3 runs to 11 residues. CDR3: CASRREETQYF. CDR3 nucleotide sequence: TGTGCCAGCAGGCGGGAAGAGACCCAGTACTTC.

The rearrangement joins TRBV15 to TRBJ1-1; 8 bases match TRBD1. Germline V lookup: CDR1 LNHNV, CDR2 YYDKDF (reference sequence). V lost 5 bases, J lost 5 bases, and 7 bases stayed unmatched. The CDR3 consists of 14 residues. CDR3 region: CATSEGRGRTEAFF. CDR3 in DNA: TGTGCCACCAGCGAGGGCAGGGGGCGTACTGAAGCTTTCTTT.

As concerns this clone: The conserved phenylalanine or tryptophan normally closing the CDR3 is absent here, so this likely arose from a read error. The V call is TRBV19, the J call TRBJ1-2; TRBD1 might be the D (5 bases). The V gene lost 5 bases and the J gene lost 3 bases, with 10 bases spanning the gap. Germline CDR1 LNHDA, CDR2 SQIVND (reference sequence). The CDR3 has 13 amino acids. CDR3 DNA: TGTGCCAGTAGTCAGGACACCTACTATGGCTACACCTCC. Protein product: CASSQDTYYGYTS.

The chain recombines TRBV7-7 with TRBJ1-2, with a weak D call TRBD1 (6 bases). V was cut by 1 base and J by 7 bases, with 22 bases left in between. The length of the CDR3 is 17 residues. Germline assignment: CDR1 SSHAT and CDR2 FNYEAQ (reference sequence). CDR3 region: CASSLEVRCERGSGYTF. In DNA form, the CDR3 reads TGTGCCAGCAGCTTAGAGGTTCGGTGTGAGAGGGGGAGTGGCTACACCTTC.

J is TRBJ1-1 and V is TRBV28, with D possibly being TRBD1 (6 bases). CDR1 and CDR2 (germline): MDHEN, SYDVKM. This CDR3 contains 17 residues. V lost 2 bases, J lost 3 bases, and 19 bases lay in between. The CDR3 coding sequence is TGTGCCAGCAGTTTAGTTGACAGGATCTCTAGAGACACTGAAGCTTTCTTT. Translated: CASSLVDRISRDTEAFF.

The rearrangement uses TRBV12-5 and TRBJ1-5, with D maybe TRBD1 (6 bases). CDR1 is LGHNT and CDR2 is FRNRAP in the germline V gene. This CDR3 region has 14 residues. Between the trimmed V and J ends, which lost 5 bases and 0 bases, there was a span of 8 bases. CDR3 sequence: CASGPGASNQPQHF. The CDR3 nucleotides are TGTGCTAGTGGTCCAGGGGCTAGCAATCAGCCCCAGCATTTT.

This clone has just a few counts. The chain uses TRBV6-1 and TRBJ1-4, with D hard to call. Germline V gene data show CDR1 as MNHNS and CDR2 as SASEGT. CDR3 length: 13 amino acids. Trimming removed 9 bases from V and 3 bases from J, with 11 bases in between. In nucleotides, the CDR3 is TGTGCCAGTAACAGAACACCTAATGAAAAACTGTTTTTT. Its translation is CASNRTPNEKLFF.

The chain recombines TRBV14 with TRBJ1-2, with D possibly matching TRBD1 (6 bases). This CDR3 is 15 amino acids long. Germline CDR1 and CDR2: SGHDN and FVKESK. V lost 2 bases, J lost 4 bases, and 14 bases lay in between. The CDR3 DNA is TGTGCCAGCAGCCAAAGGGGGGAGGGCCCCTATGGCTACACCTTC. The encoded protein is CASSQRGEGPYGYTF.

The V gene is TRBV28, the J gene TRBJ2-1; D possibly corresponds to TRBD2 (6 bases). Germline-derived CDR1 and CDR2 are MDHEN and SYDVKM. The CDR3 totals 16 residues. The ends were cut back, 4 bases at V and 6 bases at J, with 19 bases in the middle. In DNA form, the CDR3 reads TGTGCCAGCAGTTCCGGGGAAGGGGACGGGGGCAATGAGCAGTTCTTC. It encodes CASSSGEGDGGNEQFF.

This clone has only a few counts. CDR3 coding DNA: TGTGCCAGCAGCTTTAGCCCCGGGGGTTCCTACGAGCAGTACTTC. This codes for CASSFSPGGSYEQYF. The chain carries TRBV11-1 and TRBJ2-7, with a weak D call TRBD2 (6 bases). The germline V gene has CDR1 SGHAT and CDR2 FQDESV (reference sequence). The CDR3 length is 15 residues. V was cut by 3 bases and J by 1 base, with 13 bases left in between. The variable domain in full, with the rest retrieved from reference TRBV11-1 and TRBJ2-7, is EAEVAQSPRYKITEKSQAVAFWCDPISGHATLYWYRQILGQGPELLVQFQDESVVDDSQLPKDRFSAERLKGVDSTLKIQPAELGDSAMYLCASSFSPGGSYEQYFGPGTRLTVT.

The V gene is TRBV4-1, the J gene TRBJ2-1, with TRBD2 matching 11 bases. Germline CDR1 is MGHRA and CDR2 is YSYEKL. Losses at the gene ends were 6 bases for V and 4 bases for J; bases not matched to a gene: 8. The CDR3 is 16 residues long. The CDR3 DNA sequence: TGCGCCAGCAGTTACCCCACTAGCGGGAGTTACAATGAGCAGTTCTTC. The encoded protein is CASSYPTSGSYNEQFF.

This chain connects TRBV15 to TRBJ2-5; 14 bases match TRBD2. The CDR3 is 17 amino acids. The germline V gene has CDR1 LNHNV and CDR2 YYDKDF (reference sequence). V lost 0 bases and J lost 5; bases outside the gene matches: 5. In DNA form, the CDR3 reads TGTGCCACCAGCAGAGAGGGACTAGCGGGAGTGGGGGAGACCCAGTACTTC. This sequence encodes CATSREGLAGVGETQYF.

V is TRBV27 and J is TRBJ2-7, with a tentative D call TRBD2 (6 bases). Between the trimmed V and J ends, which lost 5 bases and 0 bases, there was a span of 17 bases. Germline values: CDR1 MNHEY, CDR2 SMNVEV (reference sequence). There are 16 residues in the CDR3. CDR3 sequence (DNA): TGTGCCAGCAGTCTAAAAGCGGGTGTCCCCTCCTACGAGCAGTACTTC. Translated: CASSLKAGVPSYEQYF.

The rearrangement links TRBV6-5 to TRBJ1-2, with 9 bases that match TRBD1. CDR1 is MNHEY, CDR2 SVGAGI, per germline. The CDR3 extends over 11 amino acids. CDR3 amino acids: CGAGTGLGYTF. The CDR3 region has the DNA TGTGGGGCAGGGACAGGGCTGGGCTACACCTTC.

This chain uses TRBV4-1 with TRBJ2-1; TRBD2 aligns across 13 bases. The CDR3 has 18 residues. Looked up from germline, CDR1 is MGHRA and CDR2 is YSYEKL. V was clipped by 1 base and J by 9 bases; unmatched bases: 12. The DNA for the CDR3 is TGCGCCAGCAGCCAAGCCTGGACGGGACTAGCGGGAATGGTTGAGCAGTTCTTC. As protein: CASSQAWTGLAGMVEQFF.